The entry below describes one TCR beta chain. As yet, its antigen is unknown. This sample was included in a study of CD8 T cells in Susac syndrome. Overall study findings and caveats: The study's TCR sequencing and HLA analysis drew on a certain number of individuals. That number was acknowledged as relatively small.

Matched for age and sex, the controls were healthy donors. TEMRA cells were enriched by FACS, and CD4+ and CD8+ T cells were negatively isolated. RNA, at about 0.45 to 1 ug, was reverse transcribed with random hexamers. The CDR3 of TCR beta was amplified by immunoSEQ multiplex PCR across 54 Vbeta and 13 Jbeta. TCRdb analysed the immunoSEQ multiplex PCR reads with MiXCR anew, one entry per CDR3 protein. The table shows about 150,000 distinct CDR3 sequences, with roughly 94% occurring only once. The sample taken for sequencing was CD4+ T cells from PBMCs. The receptor comes from a human donor in good health.

CDR3 residues: CASSTPGGAGTGELFF. CDR3 bases: TGTGCCAGTAGTACCCCGGGAGGGGCAGGGACCGGGGAGCTGTTTTTT. This chain connects TRBV19 to TRBJ2-2, with 8 bases lining up with TRBD2. In germline, CDR1 is LNHDA, CDR2 SQIVND (reference sequence). The CDR3 contains 16 residues. Trimming at V came to 4 bases and at J to 5 bases, leaving 9 bases not matched to a gene.